This TCR beta chain was sequenced in a study of T cells in Graves' hyperthyroidism and ophthalmopathy. At the level of the study: Peripheral blood was obtained at initial diagnosis, preceding any treatment.

Diagnosis rested on symptoms, serum thyroxine and TRAb, thyroid ultrasound, and orbital computed tomography. The source of the PBMCs was around 9 ml of fresh peripheral blood. This clonotype was seen many times. Its antigen remains unidentified. General study results and limits: Blood also showed most of the thyroid clonotypes that were expanded above 0.001.

This CDR3 is 12 amino acids long. CDR1 is SGHTA, CDR2 FQGNSA, per germline. V gave up 6 bases and J gave up 4 bases, with 9 bases separating them. RNA transcripts yielded amplified TCR beta CDR3 regions. Primed by the HTBI set, a first-round RT-PCR was run on the TCR CDR3. TCRdb re-called the multiplex PCR reads with MiXCR, one entry per CDR3 protein. Of hundreds of thousands of distinct CDR3 sequences in the sample, less than 25% were seen once. Sequencing input: blood. This sequence joins TRBV7-2 and TRBJ2-5, with D hard to call. This receptor was identified in a man aged 25-45 years with Graves' ophthalmopathy. The CDR3 spells CASRLDAETQYF. The CDR3 coding sequence is TGTGCCAGCAGGCTGGACGCAGAGACCCAGTACTTC.